A selection of T cell receptor beta chains follows, all from one sample in a study of Ad26.COV2.S vaccination and SARS-CoV-2 variants. Assay: immunoSEQ multiplex PCR; the TCRdb copy retains only in-frame clones and omits some. The sample lists hundreds of thousands of clones; 83% were seen once. Here the sequenced sample was peripheral blood, taken in a trial of Ad26.COV2.S vaccine versus placebo. The receptors originated from a person aged 18-65 years who received the Ad26.COV2.S COVID-19 vaccine or a placebo. The CDR3 runs from the conserved cysteine through the conserved F or W. A D gene is named only where the DNA matches it firmly. The size entry is marked missing in some rows and otherwise reads once, few, many or a size class.

>TRBJ1-1|.|.|TRBV5-5
CASNFAGTPNTEAFF
TGTGCCAGCAACTTCGCCGGGACACCGAACACTGAAGCTTTCTTT
>TRBJ1-4|TRBD1|few|TRBV5-1
CASSPDPAPGGDGKLFF
TGCGCCAGCAGCCCGGACCCTGCCCCAGGGGGCGATGGAAAACTGTTTTTT
>TRBJ1-6|.|.|TRBV6-5
CASRNTGTEYSPLHF
TGTGCCAGCAGAAATACCGGGACCGAGTATTCACCCCTCCACTTT
>TRBJ1-6|.|.|TRBV13
CASSLGGTADSPLHF
TGTGCCAGCAGCTTAGGTGGGACCGCAGATTCACCCCTCCACTTT
>TRBJ2-1|TRBD2|.|TRBV5-1
CASSLAPSGGISSYNEQFF
TGCGCCAGCAGCTTGGCCCCTAGCGGGGGGATTAGCTCCTACAATGAGCAGTTCTTC
>TRBJ2-2|.|once|TRBV4-1
CASRLFDRAGNTGELFF
TGCGCCAGCAGGCTTTTCGACCGAGCGGGGAACACCGGGGAGCTGTTTTTT
>TRBJ1-1|.|.|TRBV20-1
CSAIVNTEAFF
TGCAGTGCTATAGTGAACACTGAAGCTTTCTTT
>TRBJ2-1|.|.|TRBV9
CASTPVAGLFDNEQFF
TGTGCCAGCACCCCCGTGGCTGGGCTATTTGACAATGAGCAGTTCTTC
>TRBJ2-7|.|.|TRBV19
CASSIVGALGEQYF
TGTGCCAGTAGTATAGTCGGGGCCCTAGGCGAGCAGTACTTC
>TRBJ2-1|.|.|TRBV11-2
CASSLGRAQGYNEQFF
TGTGCCAGCAGCTTAGGGCGGGCTCAGGGATACAATGAGCAGTTCTTC
>TRBJ2-1|TRBD2|once|TRBV27
CASRERGLFSYNEQFF
TGTGCCAGCAGGGAGCGGGGGCTCTTCTCCTACAATGAGCAGTTCTTC
>TRBJ1-5|.|.|TRBV6-5
CASSYKGPSNQPQHF
TGTGCCAGCAGTTACAAAGGGCCGAGCAATCAGCCCCAGCATTTT
>TRBJ2-2|.|.|TRBV5-1
CASSPGGSNTGELFF
TGCGCCAGCAGCCCTGGGGGGTCGAACACCGGGGAGCTGTTTTTT
>TRBJ2-7|TRBD2|.|TRBV13
CASSFGTSGDLQHYEQYF
TGTGCCAGCAGCTTCGGGACTAGCGGTGACCTACAACACTACGAGCAGTACTTC